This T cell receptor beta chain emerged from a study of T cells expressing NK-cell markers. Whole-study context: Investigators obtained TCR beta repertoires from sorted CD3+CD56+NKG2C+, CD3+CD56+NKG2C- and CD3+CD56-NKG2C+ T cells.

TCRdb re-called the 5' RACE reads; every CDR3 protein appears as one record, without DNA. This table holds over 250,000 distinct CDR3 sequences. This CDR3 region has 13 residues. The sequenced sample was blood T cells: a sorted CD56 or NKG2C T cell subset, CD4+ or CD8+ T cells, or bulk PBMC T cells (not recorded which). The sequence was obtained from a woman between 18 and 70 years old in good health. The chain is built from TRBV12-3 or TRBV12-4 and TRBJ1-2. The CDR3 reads CASSRTAQYGYTF.